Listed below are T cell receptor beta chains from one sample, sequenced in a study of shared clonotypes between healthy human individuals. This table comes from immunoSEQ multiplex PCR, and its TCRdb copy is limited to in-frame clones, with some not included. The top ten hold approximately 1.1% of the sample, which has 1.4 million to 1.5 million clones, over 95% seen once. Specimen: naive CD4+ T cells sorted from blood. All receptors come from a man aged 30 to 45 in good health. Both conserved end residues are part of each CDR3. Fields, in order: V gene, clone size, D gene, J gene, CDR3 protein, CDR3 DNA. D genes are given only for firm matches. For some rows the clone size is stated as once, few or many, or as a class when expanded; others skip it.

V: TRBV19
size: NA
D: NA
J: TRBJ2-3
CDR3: CASSIGAGTDTQYF
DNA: TGTGCCAGTAGTATCGGAGCCGGCACAGATACGCAGTATTTT

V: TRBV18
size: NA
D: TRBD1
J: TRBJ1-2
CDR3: CASSPSGTASYGYTF
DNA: TGTGCCAGCTCACCATCCGGGACAGCCAGCTATGGCTACACCTTC

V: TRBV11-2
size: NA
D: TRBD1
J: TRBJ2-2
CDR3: CASSLALRDRGDTGELFF
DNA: TGTGCCAGCAGCTTAGCACTAAGGGACAGGGGAGACACCGGGGAGCTGTTTTTT

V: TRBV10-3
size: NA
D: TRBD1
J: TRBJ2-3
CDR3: CAISDPGQGARYTQYF
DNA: TGTGCCATCAGTGACCCGGGACAGGGGGCCAGATATACGCAGTATTTT

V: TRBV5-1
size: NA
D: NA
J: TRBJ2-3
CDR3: CASSLWGRSTDTQYF
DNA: TGCGCCAGCAGCTTGTGGGGGAGAAGCACAGATACGCAGTATTTT

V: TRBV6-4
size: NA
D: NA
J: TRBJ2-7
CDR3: CASSDGVSREQYF
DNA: TGTGCCAGCAGTGACGGAGTATCTCGCGAGCAGTACTTC

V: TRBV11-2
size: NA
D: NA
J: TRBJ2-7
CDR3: CASSLDASYEQYF
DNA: TGTGCCAGCAGCTTAGACGCCTCCTACGAGCAGTACTTC

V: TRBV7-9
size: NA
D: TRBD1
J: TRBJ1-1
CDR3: CASSLETGAGTEAFF
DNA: TGTGCCAGCAGCTTAGAGACAGGGGCCGGGACTGAAGCTTTCTTT

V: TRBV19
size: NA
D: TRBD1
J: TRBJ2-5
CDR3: CASSAPGQETQYF
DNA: TGTGCCAGTAGTGCACCGGGACAGGAGACCCAGTACTTC

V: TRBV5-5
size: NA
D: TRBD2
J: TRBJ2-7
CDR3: CASSLANFYLADYEQYF
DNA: TGTGCCAGCAGCTTGGCCAACTTTTATCTAGCGGACTACGAGCAGTACTTC

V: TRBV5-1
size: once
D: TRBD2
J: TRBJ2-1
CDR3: CASSLVREGQTYNEQFF
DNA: TGCGCCAGCAGCTTGGTGCGGGAGGGCCAGACATACAATGAGCAGTTCTTC

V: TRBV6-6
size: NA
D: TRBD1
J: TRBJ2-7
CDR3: CASSHLGQGAYEQYF
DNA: TGTGCCAGCAGTCACCTGGGACAGGGGGCCTACGAGCAGTACTTC

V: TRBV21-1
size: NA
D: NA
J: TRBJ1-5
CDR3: CASSKKTGRGQPQHF
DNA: TGTGCCAGCAGCAAAAAGACAGGGAGAGGTCAGCCCCAGCATTTT

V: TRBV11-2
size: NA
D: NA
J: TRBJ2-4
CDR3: CASSPRGNIQYF
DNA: TGTGCCAGCAGCCCCCGCGGGAACATTCAGTACTTC

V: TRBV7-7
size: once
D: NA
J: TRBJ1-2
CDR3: CASSPITVRQTGYTF
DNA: TGTGCTAGCAGCCCTATAACGGTGCGACAGACTGGCTACACCTTC

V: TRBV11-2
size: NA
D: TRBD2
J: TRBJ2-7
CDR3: CASSRRFIAGGAHEQYF
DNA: TGTGCCAGCAGCCGGCGCTTCATAGCGGGAGGGGCCCACGAGCAGTACTTC

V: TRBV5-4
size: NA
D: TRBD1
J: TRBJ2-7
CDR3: CASSLDGTGYGAYEQYF
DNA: TGTGCCAGCAGCTTGGATGGGACAGGATACGGGGCCTACGAGCAGTACTTC

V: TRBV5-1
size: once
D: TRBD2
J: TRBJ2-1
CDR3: CASSLRLAGGGEQFF
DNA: TGCGCCAGCAGCTTGCGACTAGCGGGGGGCGGTGAGCAGTTCTTC

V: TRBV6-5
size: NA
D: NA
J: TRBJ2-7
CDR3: CASSLRALAYEQYF
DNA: TGTGCCAGCAGTTTGAGAGCATTAGCCTACGAGCAGTACTTC

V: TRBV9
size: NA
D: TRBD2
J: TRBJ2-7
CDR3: CASSVPGLAREQYF
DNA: TGTGCCAGCAGCGTACCGGGACTAGCGCGAGAGCAGTACTTC

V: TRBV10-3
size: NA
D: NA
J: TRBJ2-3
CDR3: CAISSRTDDTDTQYF
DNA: TGTGCCATCAGTTCCAGGACGGACGACACAGATACGCAGTATTTT

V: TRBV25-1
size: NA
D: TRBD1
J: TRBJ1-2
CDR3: CASRRDRRNYGYTF
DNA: TGTGCCAGCAGGAGGGACAGGAGAAACTATGGCTACACCTTC

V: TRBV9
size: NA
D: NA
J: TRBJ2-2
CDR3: CASSVAPTGELFF
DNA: TGTGCCAGCAGCGTAGCCCCTACCGGGGAGCTGTTTTTT

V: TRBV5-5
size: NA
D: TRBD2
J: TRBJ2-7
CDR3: CASSLALGSGRIYEQYF
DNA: TGTGCCAGCAGCTTGGCCTTGGGTAGCGGGAGGATCTACGAGCAGTACTTC

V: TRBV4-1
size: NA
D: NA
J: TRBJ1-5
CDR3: CASSQASTGANNQPQHF
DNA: TGCGCCAGCAGCCAAGCTTCCACGGGGGCTAACAATCAGCCCCAGCATTTT

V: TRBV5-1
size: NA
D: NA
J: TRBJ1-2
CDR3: CASSLVDWRGYTF
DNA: TGCGCCAGCAGCTTGGTAGACTGGCGGGGCTACACCTTC

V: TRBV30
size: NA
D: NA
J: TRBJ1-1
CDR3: CAWSVLRNTEAFF
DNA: TGTGCCTGGAGTGTACTTCGGAACACTGAAGCTTTCTTT

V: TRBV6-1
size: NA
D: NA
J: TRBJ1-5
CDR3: CASSEMDGMEPQHF
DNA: TGTGCCAGCAGTGAAATGGACGGTATGGAGCCCCAGCATTTT

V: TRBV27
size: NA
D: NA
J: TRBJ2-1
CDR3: CASSPTRGFTDNEQFF
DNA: TGTGCCAGCAGTCCAACACGGGGGTTCACGGACAATGAGCAGTTCTTC

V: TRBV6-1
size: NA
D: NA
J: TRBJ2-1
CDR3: CASSEGLDQYNEQFF
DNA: TGTGCCAGCAGTGAAGGTCTAGACCAATACAATGAGCAGTTCTTC

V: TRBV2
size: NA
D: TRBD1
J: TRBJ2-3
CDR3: CASRDRGTDTQYF
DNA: TGTGCCAGCCGGGACAGAGGCACAGATACGCAGTATTTT

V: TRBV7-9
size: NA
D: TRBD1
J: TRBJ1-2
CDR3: CASSRMGTGGFYGYTF
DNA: TGTGCCAGCAGCAGAATGGGGACAGGGGGCTTCTATGGCTACACCTTC

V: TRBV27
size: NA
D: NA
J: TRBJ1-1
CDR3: CASQPERGARYTEAFF
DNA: TGTGCCAGCCAACCCGAAAGAGGGGCTCGATACACTGAAGCTTTCTTT

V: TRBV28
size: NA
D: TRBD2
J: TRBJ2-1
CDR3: CASSSWTSGINEQFF
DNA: TGTGCCAGCAGTTCCTGGACTAGCGGGATAAATGAGCAGTTCTTC

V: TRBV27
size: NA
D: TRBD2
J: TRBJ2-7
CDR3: CASASRLAGVYEQYF
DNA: TGTGCCAGCGCCTCCCGACTAGCGGGAGTCTACGAGCAGTACTTC

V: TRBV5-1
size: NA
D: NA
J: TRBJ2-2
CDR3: CASSLDPSSGELFF
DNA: TGCGCCAGCAGCTTGGACCCCTCATCCGGGGAGCTGTTTTTT

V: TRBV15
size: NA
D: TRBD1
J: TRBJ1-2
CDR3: CATSREGGQGYGYTF
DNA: TGTGCCACCAGCAGAGAGGGAGGACAGGGCTATGGCTACACCTTC

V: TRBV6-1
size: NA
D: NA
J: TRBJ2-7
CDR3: CASKVFTSMLYEQYF
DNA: TGTGCCAGCAAGGTCTTTACTAGCATGCTCTACGAGCAGTACTTC

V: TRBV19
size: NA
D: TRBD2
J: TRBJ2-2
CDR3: CASSTRTSGNTGELFF
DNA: TGTGCCAGTAGTACGCGGACTAGCGGGAACACCGGGGAGCTGTTTTTT

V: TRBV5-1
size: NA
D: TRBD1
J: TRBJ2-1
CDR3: CASSFRGLDNEQFF
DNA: TGCGCCAGCAGCTTCAGGGGGCTTGATAATGAGCAGTTCTTC

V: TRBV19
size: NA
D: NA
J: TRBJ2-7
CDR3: CASSIGQTTYEQYF
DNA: TGTGCCAGTAGTATTGGCCAGACCACCTACGAGCAGTACTTC

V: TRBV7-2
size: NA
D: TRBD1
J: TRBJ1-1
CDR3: CASSSSTGQVSFF
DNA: TGTGCCAGCAGCTCATCGACAGGGCAGGTGTCTTTCTTT

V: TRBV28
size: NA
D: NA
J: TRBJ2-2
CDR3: CASSWSYGDAGELFF
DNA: TGTGCCAGCAGTTGGTCTTATGGCGACGCCGGGGAGCTGTTTTTT